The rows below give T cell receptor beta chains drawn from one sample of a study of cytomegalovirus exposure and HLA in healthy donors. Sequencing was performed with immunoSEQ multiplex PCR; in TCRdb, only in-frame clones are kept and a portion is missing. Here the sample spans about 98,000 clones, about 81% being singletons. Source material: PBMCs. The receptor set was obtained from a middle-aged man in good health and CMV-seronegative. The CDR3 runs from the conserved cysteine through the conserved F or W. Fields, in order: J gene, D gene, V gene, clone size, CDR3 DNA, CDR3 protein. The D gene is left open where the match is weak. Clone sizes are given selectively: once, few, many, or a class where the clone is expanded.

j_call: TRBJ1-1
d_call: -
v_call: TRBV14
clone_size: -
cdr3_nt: TGTGCCAGCAGCCAAGGACAGAACCGGAACACTGAAGCTTTCTTT
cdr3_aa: CASSQGQNRNTEAFF

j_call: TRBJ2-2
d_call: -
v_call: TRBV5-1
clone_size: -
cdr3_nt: TGCGCCAGCAGCCCAGACAGGCCGAGCAACACCGGGGAGCTGTTTTTT
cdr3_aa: CASSPDRPSNTGELFF

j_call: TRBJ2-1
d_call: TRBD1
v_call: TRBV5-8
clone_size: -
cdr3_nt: TGTGCCAGCAGCTCCCGACAGGGTTCCTACAATGAGCAGTTCTTC
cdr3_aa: CASSSRQGSYNEQFF

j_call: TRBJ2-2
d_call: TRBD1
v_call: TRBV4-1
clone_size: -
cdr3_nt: TGCGCCAGCAGCCAACGGGACAGGGGAACCGGGGAGCTGTTTTTT
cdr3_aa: CASSQRDRGTGELFF

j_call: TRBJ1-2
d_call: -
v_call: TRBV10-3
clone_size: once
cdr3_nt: TGTGCCATCAGAGCCCTCGGGACAAGCTATGGCTACACCTTC
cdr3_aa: CAIRALGTSYGYTF

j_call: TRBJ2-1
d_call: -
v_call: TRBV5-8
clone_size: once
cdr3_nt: TGTGCCAGCAGCTGGGGGGACCTAGATGAGCAGTTCTTC
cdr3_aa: CASSWGDLDEQFF

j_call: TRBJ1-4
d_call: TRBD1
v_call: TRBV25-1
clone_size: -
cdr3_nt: TGTGCCAGCAGTGCAACAGGGGGATCTAATGAAAAACTGTTTTTT
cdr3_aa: CASSATGGSNEKLFF

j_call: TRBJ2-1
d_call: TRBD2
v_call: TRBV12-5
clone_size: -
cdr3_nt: TGTGCTAGTGGTTCCAGCGGGGGGTACTACAATGAGCAGTTCTTC
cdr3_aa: CASGSSGGYYNEQFF

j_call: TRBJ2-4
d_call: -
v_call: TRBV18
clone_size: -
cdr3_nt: TGTGCCAGCTCACCACGGTCGTTGGCAGGGTGGGCCAAAAACATTCAGTACTTC
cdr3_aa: CASSPRSLAGWAKNIQYF

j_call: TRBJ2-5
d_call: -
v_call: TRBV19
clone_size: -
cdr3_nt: TGTGCCAGTACCCCCTCGCCCGCGGCAGAGACCCAGTACTTC
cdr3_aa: CASTPSPAAETQYF

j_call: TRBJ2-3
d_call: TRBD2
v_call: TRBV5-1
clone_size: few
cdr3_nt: TGCGCCAGCAGCGCTAGACTAGCGGGGACAGATACGCAGTATTTT
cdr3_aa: CASSARLAGTDTQYF

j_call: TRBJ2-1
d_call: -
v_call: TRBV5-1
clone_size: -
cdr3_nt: TGCGCCAGCAGCTTGGAACGCGAAAATGAGCAGTTCTTC
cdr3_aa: CASSLERENEQFF

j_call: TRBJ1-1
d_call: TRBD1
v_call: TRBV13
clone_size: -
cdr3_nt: TGTGCCAGCAGCACGACAGGGGGCGGTATATACACTGAAGCTTTCTTT
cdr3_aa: CASSTTGGGIYTEAFF

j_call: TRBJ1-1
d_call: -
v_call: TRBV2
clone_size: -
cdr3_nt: TGTGCCAGCAGGAAGGGGGTGATCACTGAAGCTTTCTTT
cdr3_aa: CASRKGVITEAFF

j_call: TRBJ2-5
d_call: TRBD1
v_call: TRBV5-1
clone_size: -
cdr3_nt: TGCGCCAGCAGACCGGGACAGCAAGAGACCCAGTACTTC
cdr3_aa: CASRPGQQETQYF

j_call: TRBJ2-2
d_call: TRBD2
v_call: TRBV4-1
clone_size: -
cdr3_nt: TGCGCCAGCAGCCTGGCGGGGGGGACCCGGGAGCTGTTTTTT
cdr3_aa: CASSLAGGTRELFF

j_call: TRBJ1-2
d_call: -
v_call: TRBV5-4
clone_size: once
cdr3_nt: TGTGCCAGCAGCTTGCGGGTAAACGGGGACTATGGCTACACCTTC
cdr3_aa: CASSLRVNGDYGYTF

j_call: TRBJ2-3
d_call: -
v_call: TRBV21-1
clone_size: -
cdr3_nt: TGTGCCAGCAGCAAAGGTAAGCGGCCAGATACGCAGTATTTT
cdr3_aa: CASSKGKRPDTQYF

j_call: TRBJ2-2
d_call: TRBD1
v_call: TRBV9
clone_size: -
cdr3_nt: TGTGCCAGCAGCGTAGCCGCAGGGGGTGTTAGAGGCGGGGAGCTGTTTTTT
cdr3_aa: CASSVAAGGVRGGELFF

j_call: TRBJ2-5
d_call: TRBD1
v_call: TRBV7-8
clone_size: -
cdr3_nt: TGTGCCAGTGAAGGGGGACAGGGGGCGCGGGAGACCCAGTACTTC
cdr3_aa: CASEGGQGARETQYF

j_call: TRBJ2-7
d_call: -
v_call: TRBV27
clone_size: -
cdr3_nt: TGTGCCAGCAGTAAACGGGACTCACACTACGAGCAGTACTTC
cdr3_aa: CASSKRDSHYEQYF

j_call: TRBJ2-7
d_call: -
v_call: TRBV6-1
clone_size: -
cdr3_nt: TGTGCCAGCAGCTCCGACAGCTACGAGCAGTACTTC
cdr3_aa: CASSSDSYEQYF

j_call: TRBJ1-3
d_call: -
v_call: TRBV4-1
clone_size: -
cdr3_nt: TGCGCCAGCAGCCAGGGGACTTCCCGTCGCACCATATATTTT
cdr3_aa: CASSQGTSRRTIYF

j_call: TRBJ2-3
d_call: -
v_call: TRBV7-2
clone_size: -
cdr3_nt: TGTGCCAGCAGCTCCCGGACTGCAGATACGCAGTATTTT
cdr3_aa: CASSSRTADTQYF

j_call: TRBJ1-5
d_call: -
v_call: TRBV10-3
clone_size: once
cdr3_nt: TGTGCCATCAGCGGGACAAATAGCAATCAGCCCCAGCATTTT
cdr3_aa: CAISGTNSNQPQHF

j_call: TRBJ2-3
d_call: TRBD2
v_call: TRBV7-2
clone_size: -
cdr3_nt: TGTGCCAGCAGCTTACAGCGGGGGGTCTCACATACGCAGTATTTT
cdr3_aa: CASSLQRGVSHTQYF

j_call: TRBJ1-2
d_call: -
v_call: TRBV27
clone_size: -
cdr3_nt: TGTGCCAGCAGTTTAGCGGGACTGGGCGGCTACACCTTC
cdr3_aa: CASSLAGLGGYTF

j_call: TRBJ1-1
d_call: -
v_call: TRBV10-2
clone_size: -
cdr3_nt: TGCGCCAGCTCCGTGATTGGGGGCTCGAACACTGAAGCTTTCTTT
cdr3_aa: CASSVIGGSNTEAFF

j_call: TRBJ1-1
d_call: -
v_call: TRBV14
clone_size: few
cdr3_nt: TGTGCCAGCAGCCAACCCCTCCCCGGGGGATTTTCCACTGAAGCTTTCTTT
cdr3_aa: CASSQPLPGGFSTEAFF

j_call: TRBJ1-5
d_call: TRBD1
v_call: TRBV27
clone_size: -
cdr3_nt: TGTGCCAGCAGGGGATACGGGACAGGGGAGCATCAGCCCCAGCATTTT
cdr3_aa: CASRGYGTGEHQPQHF

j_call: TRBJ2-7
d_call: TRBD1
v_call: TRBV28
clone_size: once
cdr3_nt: TGTGCCAGCAGTAACCGGACAGGGAAACTTGGAGAGCAGTACTTC
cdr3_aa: CASSNRTGKLGEQYF

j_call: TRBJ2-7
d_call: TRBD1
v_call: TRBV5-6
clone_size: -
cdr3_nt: TGTGCCAGCAGCCTTGGGACAGATCCCTACGAGCAGTACTTC
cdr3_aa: CASSLGTDPYEQYF

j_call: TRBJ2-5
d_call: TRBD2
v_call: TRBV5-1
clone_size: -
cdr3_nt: TGCGCCAGCAGCTTGGCCCGACTAGCGGGTACAAAAGAGACCCAGTACTTC
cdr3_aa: CASSLARLAGTKETQYF

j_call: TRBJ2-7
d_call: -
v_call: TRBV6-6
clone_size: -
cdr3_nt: TGTGCCAGCAGTTACTCGGGGCAGGCCGAGCAGTACTTC
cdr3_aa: CASSYSGQAEQYF

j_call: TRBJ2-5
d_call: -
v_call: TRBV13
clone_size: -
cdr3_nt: TGTGCCAGCAGCTTACAGGTCCGAGAGACCCAGTACTTC
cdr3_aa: CASSLQVRETQYF

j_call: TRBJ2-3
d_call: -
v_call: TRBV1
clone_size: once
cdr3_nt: TGCACCAGCAGCGGAGGGCCGCGTACGCAGTATTTT
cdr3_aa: CTSSGGPRTQYF

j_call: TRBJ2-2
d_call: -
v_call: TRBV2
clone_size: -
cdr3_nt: TGTGCCAGCGGCAGTGCGAACACCGGGGAGCTGTTTTTT
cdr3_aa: CASGSANTGELFF